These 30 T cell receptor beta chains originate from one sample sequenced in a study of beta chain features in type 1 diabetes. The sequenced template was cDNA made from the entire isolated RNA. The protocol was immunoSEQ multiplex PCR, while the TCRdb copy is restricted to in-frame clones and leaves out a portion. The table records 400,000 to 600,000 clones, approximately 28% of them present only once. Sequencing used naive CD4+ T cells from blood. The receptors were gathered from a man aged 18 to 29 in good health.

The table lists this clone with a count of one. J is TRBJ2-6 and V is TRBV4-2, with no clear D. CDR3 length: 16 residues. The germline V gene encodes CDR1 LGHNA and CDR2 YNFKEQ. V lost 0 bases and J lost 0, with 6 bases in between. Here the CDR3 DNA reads TGTGCCAGCAGCCAAGACGCAATCTCTGGGGCCAACGTCCTGACTTTC. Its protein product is CASSQDAISGANVLTF.

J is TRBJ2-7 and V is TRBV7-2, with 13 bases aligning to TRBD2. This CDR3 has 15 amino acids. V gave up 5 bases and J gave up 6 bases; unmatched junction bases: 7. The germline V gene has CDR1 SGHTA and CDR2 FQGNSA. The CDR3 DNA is TGTGCCAGCAGCCCCACTAGCGGGAGGGCCGCCGAGCAGTACTTC. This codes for CASSPTSGRAAEQYF.

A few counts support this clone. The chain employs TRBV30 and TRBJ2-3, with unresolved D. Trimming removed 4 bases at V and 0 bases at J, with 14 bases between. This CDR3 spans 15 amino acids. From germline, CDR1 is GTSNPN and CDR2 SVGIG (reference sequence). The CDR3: CAWKLTGPSTDTQYF. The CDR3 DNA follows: TGTGCCTGGAAGTTGACGGGTCCTAGCACAGATACGCAGTATTTT.

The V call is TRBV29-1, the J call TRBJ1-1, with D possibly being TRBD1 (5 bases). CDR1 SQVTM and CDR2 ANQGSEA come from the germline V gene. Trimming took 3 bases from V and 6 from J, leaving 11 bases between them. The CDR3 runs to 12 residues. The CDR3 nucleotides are TGCAGCGTTGATACAGGTCTTCCTGAAGCTTTCTTT. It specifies CSVDTGLPEAFF.

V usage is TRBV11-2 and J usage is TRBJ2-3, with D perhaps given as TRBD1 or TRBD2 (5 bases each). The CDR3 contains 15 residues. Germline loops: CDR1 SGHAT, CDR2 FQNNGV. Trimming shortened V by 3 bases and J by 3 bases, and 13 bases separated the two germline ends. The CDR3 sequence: CASSFTGTVTDTQYF. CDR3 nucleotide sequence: TGTGCCAGCAGCTTTACCGGGACGGTGACAGATACGCAGTATTTT.

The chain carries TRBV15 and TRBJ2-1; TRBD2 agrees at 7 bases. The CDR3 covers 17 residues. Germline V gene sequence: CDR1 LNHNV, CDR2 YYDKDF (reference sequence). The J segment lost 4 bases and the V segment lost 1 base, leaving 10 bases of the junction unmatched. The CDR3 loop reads CATSRGKGGSGYNEQFF. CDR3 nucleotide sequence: TGTGCCACCAGCAGAGGGAAGGGAGGGTCAGGGTACAATGAGCAGTTCTTC.

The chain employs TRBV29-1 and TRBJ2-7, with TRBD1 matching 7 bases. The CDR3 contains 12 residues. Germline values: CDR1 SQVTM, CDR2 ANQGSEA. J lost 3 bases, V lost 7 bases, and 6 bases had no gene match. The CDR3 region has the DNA TGCAGCGCTTGGGACAGAAACTACGAGCAGTACTTC. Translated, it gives CSAWDRNYEQYF.

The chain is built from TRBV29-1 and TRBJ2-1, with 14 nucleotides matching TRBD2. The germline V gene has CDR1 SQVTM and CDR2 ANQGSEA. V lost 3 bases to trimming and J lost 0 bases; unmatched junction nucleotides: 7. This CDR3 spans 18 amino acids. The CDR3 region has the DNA TGCAGCGTTGAGGGACTAGCGGGAGTTCCAGACTCCTACAATGAGCAGTTCTTC. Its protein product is CSVEGLAGVPDSYNEQFF.

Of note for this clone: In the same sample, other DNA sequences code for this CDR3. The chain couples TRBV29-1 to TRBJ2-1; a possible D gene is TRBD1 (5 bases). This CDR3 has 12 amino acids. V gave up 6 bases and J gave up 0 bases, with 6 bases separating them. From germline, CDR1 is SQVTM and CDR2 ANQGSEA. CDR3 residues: CSVTGSYNEQFF. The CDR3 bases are TGCAGCGTCACAGGCTCCTACAATGAGCAGTTCTTC.

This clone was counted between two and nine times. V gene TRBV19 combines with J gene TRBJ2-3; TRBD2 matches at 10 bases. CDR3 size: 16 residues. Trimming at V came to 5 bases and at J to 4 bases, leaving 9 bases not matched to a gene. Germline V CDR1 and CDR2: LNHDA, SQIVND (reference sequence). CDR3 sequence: CASSGFGSGRSDTQYF. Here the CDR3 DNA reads TGTGCCAGTAGTGGCTTCGGTAGCGGGAGGTCAGATACGCAGTATTTT.

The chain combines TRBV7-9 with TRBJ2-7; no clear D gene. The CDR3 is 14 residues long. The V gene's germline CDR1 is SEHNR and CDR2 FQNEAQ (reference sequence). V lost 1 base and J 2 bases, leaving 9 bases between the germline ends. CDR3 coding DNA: TGTGCCAGCAGCTTAGGTCCTAGTCCCTACGAGCAGTACTTC. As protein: CASSLGPSPYEQYF.

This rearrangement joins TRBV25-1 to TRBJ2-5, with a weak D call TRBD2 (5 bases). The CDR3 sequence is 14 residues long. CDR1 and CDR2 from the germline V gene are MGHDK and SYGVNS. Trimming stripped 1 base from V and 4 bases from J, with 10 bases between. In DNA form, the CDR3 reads TGTGCCAGCAGTGAATCTGGGAGTAGAGAGACCCAGTACTTC. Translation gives CASSESGSRETQYF.

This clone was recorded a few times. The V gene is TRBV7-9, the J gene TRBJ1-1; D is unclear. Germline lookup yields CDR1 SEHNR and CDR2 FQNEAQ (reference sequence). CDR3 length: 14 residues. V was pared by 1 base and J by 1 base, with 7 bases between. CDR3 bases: TGTGCCAGCAGCTTAGAGACGGGGAACACTGAAGCTTTCTTT. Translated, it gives CASSLETGNTEAFF. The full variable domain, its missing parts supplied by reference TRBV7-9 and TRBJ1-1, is DTGVSQNPRHKITKRGQNVTFRCDPISEHNRLYWYRQTLGQGPEFLTYFQNEAQLEKSRLLSDRFSAERPKGSFSTLEIQRTEQGDSAMYLCASSLETGNTEAFFGQGTRLTVV.

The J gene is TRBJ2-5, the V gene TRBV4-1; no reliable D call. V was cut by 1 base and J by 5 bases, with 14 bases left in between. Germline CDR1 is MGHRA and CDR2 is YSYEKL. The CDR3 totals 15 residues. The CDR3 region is CASSQGVGWFETQYF. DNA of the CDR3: TGCGCCAGCAGCCAAGGGGTAGGATGGTTCGAGACCCAGTACTTC.

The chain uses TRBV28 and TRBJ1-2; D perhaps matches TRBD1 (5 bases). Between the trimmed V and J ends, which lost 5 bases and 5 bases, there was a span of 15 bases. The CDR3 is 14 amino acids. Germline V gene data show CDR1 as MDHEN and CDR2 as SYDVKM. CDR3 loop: CASSRVPREYGYTF. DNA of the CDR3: TGTGCCAGCAGTCGGGTCCCCAGGGAGTATGGCTACACCTTC.

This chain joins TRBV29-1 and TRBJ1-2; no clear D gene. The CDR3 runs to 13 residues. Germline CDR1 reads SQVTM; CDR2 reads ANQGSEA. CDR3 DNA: TGCTGCGCACGGAGGGCAGCCGCTTATGGCTACACCTTC. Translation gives CCARRAAAYGYTF.

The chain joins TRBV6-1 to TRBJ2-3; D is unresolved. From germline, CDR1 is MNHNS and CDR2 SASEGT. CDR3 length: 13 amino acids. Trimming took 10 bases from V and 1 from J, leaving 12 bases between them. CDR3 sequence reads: CATEAHGTDTQYF. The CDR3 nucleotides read TGTGCCACCGAGGCCCATGGCACAGATACGCAGTATTTT.

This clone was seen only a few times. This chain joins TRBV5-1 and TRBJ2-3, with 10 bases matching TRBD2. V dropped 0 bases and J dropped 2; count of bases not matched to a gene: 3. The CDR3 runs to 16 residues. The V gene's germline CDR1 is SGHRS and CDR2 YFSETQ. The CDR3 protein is CASSLALAGVTDTQYF. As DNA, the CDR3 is TGCGCCAGCAGCTTGGCCCTAGCGGGGGTCACAGATACGCAGTATTTT.

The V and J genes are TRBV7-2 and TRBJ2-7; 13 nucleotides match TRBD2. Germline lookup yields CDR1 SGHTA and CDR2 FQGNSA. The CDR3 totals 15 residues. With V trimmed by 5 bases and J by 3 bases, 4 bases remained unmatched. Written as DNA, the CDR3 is TGTGCCAGCAGCCTGGGGACTAGCGGGATCTACGAGCAGTACTTC. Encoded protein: CASSLGTSGIYEQYF. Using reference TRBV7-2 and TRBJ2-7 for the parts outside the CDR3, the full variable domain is GAGVSQSPSNKVTEKGKDVELRCDPISGHTALYWYRQSLGQGLEFLIYFQGNSAPDKSGLPSDRFSAERTGGSVSTLTIQRTQQEDSAVYLCASSLGTSGIYEQYFGPGTRLTVT.

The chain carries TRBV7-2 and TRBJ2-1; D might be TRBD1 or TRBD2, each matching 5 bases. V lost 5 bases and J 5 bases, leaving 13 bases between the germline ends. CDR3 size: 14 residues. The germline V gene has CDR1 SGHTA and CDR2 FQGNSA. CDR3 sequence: CASSTRGLNNEQFF. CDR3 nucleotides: TGTGCCAGCAGCACCCGGGGCTTAAACAATGAGCAGTTCTTC. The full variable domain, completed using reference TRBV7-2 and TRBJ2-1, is GAGVSQSPSNKVTEKGKDVELRCDPISGHTALYWYRQSLGQGLEFLIYFQGNSAPDKSGLPSDRFSAERTGGSVSTLTIQRTQQEDSAVYLCASSTRGLNNEQFFGPGTRLTVL.

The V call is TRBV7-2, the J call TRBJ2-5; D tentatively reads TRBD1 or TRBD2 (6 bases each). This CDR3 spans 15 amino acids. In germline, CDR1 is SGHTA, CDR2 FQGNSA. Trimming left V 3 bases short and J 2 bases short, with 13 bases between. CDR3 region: CASSLGGLIQETQYF. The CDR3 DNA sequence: TGTGCCAGCAGCTTGGGGGGCCTGATACAAGAGACCCAGTACTTC. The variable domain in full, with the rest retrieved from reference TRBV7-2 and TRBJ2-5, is GAGVSQSPSNKVTEKGKDVELRCDPISGHTALYWYRQSLGQGLEFLIYFQGNSAPDKSGLPSDRFSAERTGGSVSTLTIQRTQQEDSAVYLCASSLGGLIQETQYFGPGTRLLVL.

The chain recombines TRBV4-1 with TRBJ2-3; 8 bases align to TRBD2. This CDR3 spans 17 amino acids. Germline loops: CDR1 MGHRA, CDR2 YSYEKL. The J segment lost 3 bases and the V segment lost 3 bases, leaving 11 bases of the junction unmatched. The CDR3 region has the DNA TGCGCCAGCAGCCATATCGGGAGGGGCCCAAGTACAGATACGCAGTATTTT. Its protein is CASSHIGRGPSTDTQYF.

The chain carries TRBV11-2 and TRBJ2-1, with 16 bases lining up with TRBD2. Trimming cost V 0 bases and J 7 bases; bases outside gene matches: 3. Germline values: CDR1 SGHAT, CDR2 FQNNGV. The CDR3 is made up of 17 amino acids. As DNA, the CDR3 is TGTGCCAGCAGCTTAGAGGAGGGACTAGCGGGAGGGAATGAGCAGTTCTTC. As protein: CASSLEEGLAGGNEQFF. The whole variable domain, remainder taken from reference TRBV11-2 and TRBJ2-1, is EAGVAQSPRYKIIEKRQSVAFWCNPISGHATLYWYQQILGQGPKLLIQFQNNGVVDDSQLPKDRFSAERLKGVDSTLKIQPAKLEDSAVYLCASSLEEGLAGGNEQFFGPGTRLTVL.

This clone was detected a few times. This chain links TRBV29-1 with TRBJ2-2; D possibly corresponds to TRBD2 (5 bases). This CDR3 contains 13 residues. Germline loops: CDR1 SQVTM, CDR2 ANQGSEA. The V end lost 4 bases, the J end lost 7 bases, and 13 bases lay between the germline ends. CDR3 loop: CSVADLPGGELFF. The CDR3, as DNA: TGCAGCGTTGCGGACTTACCGGGCGGGGAGCTGTTTTTT.

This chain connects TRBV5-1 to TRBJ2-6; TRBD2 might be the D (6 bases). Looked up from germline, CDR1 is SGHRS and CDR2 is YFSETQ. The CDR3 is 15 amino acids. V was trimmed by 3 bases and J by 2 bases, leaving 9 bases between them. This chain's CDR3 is CASSYPGAGANVLTF. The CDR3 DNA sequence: TGCGCCAGCAGCTACCCGGGGGCTGGGGCCAACGTCCTGACTTTC.

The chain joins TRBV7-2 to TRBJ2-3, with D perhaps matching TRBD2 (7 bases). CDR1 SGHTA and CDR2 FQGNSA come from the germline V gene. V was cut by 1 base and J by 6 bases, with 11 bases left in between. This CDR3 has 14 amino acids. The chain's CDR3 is CASSLGWGGDTQYF. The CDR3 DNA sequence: TGTGCCAGCAGCTTAGGATGGGGGGGCGATACGCAGTATTTT.

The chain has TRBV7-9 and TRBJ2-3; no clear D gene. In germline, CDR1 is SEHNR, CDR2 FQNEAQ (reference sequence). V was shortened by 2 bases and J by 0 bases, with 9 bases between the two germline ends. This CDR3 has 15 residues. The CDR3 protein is CASSLTVSSTDTQYF. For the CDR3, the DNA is TGTGCCAGCAGCTTAACCGTTTCTAGCACAGATACGCAGTATTTT.

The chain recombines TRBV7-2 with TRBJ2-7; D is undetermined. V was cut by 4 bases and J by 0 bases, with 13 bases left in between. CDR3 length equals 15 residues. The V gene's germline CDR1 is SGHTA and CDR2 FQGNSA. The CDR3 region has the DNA TGTGCCAGCAGCTCCCAGGACGTATACTCCTACGAGCAGTACTTC. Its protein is CASSSQDVYSYEQYF.

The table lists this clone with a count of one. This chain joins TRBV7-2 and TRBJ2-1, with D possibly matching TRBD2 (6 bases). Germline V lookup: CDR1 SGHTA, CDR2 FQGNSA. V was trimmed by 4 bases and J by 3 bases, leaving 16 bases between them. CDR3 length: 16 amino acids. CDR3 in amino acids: CASSSNGGAGYNEQFF. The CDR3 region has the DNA TGTGCCAGCAGCTCTAACGGGGGAGCGGGCTACAATGAGCAGTTCTTC. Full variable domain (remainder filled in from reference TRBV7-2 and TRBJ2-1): GAGVSQSPSNKVTEKGKDVELRCDPISGHTALYWYRQSLGQGLEFLIYFQGNSAPDKSGLPSDRFSAERTGGSVSTLTIQRTQQEDSAVYLCASSSNGGAGYNEQFFGPGTRLTVL.

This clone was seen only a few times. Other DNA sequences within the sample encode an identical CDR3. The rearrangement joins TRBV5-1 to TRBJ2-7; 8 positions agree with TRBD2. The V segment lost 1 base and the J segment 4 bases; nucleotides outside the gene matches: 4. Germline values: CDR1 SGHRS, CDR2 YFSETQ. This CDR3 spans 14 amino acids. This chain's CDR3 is CASSLSGSGYEQYF. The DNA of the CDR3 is TGCGCCAGCAGCTTGAGCGGGAGTGGATACGAGCAGTACTTC. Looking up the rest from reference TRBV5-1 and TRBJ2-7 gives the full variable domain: KAGVTQTPRYLIKTRGQQVTLSCSPISGHRSVSWYQQTPGQGLQFLFEYFSETQRNKGNFPGRFSGRQFSNSRSEMNVSTLELGDSALYLCASSLSGSGYEQYFGPGTRLTVT.